The 12 T cell receptor beta chains given below trace back to one sample, sequenced in a study of T cell responses to AZD1222 COVID-19 vaccine. Some clones are missing from TCRdb's copy, which holds only in-frame ones; the method was immunoSEQ multiplex PCR. The repertoire consists of roughly 140,000 clones, with approximately 90% occurring once and the leading ten covering about 3%. The sequenced sample was peripheral blood, obtained 28 days after the second AZD1222 dose. Receptors were obtained from an adult who received the AZD1222 COVID-19 vaccine.

Only one count was recorded for this clone. CDR3 DNA: TGTGCCAGCATACGGACCCCGGGCACCGGGGAGCTGTTTTTT. It specifies CASIRTPGTGELFF. This chain connects TRBV2 to TRBJ2-2; D remains ambiguous. Germline CDR1 reads SNHLY; CDR2 reads FYNNEI. V was cut by 7 bases and J by 4 bases, with 13 bases left in between. The CDR3 extends over 14 amino acids.

The rearrangement joins TRBV7-8 to TRBJ2-1, with TRBD2 matching 8 bases. This CDR3 is built from 14 residues. The V and J ends lost 4 bases and 6 bases, in that order; junction bases with no gene match: 5. Germline values: CDR1 SGHVS, CDR2 FQNEAQ. In DNA, the CDR3 is TGTGCCAGCAGCTCGGCGGGGGGATTCAATGAGCAGTTCTTC. As protein: CASSSAGGFNEQFF.

The chain recombines TRBV4-3 with TRBJ1-5; TRBD1 matches at 9 bases. Trimming took 2 bases from V and 3 from J; bases not matched to a gene: 5. This CDR3 has 16 residues. CDR1 is LGHNA and CDR2 is YSLEER in the germline V gene. The CDR3 nucleotides are TGCGCCAGCAGCCAAAACAGGGGGCAGGTCAATCAGCCCCAGCATTTT. Amino acids: CASSQNRGQVNQPQHF.

This chain links TRBV5-5 with TRBJ2-7, with 7 positions matching TRBD1. The CDR3 is 15 amino acids. Germline V CDR1 and CDR2: SGHKS, YYEKEE (reference sequence). Trimming took 5 bases from V and 0 from J; bases not matched to a gene: 8. The DNA of the CDR3 is TGTGCCAGCAGTCGTACCGGGACAGACTCCTACGAGCAGTACTTC. Translated: CASSRTGTDSYEQYF.

In its sample, this clone was seen once. This chain uses TRBV4-2 with TRBJ1-6; D not resolved. V dropped 4 bases and J dropped 0 bases, with 10 bases sitting between them. The germline CDR1 and CDR2 sequences are LGHNA and YNFKEQ. The CDR3 is 16 amino acids. CDR3 in DNA: TGTGCCAGCAGCCCTGAGCCGAGCTCCTATAATTCACCCCTCCACTTT. Its protein is CASSPEPSSYNSPLHF.

The chain recombines TRBV28 with TRBJ2-5, with 10 bases identical to TRBD1. Per germline, CDR1 MDHEN and CDR2 SYDVKM. The CDR3 covers 14 residues. After removal of 4 bases from V and 6 bases from J, the junction contained 5 bases not matched to a gene. The CDR3 region is CASSSRDRGQTQYF. The CDR3 DNA reads TGTGCCAGCAGTTCGCGGGACAGGGGACAGACCCAGTACTTC.

J is TRBJ1-1 and V is TRBV6-1; D gene unclear. This CDR3 spans 12 amino acids. The germline CDR1 and CDR2 sequences are MNHNS and SASEGT. The V end was cut by 2 bases, the J end by 5 bases, with 6 bases between. The CDR3 DNA is TGTGCCAGCAGTGAACGGAAAACTGAAGCTTTCTTT. As protein: CASSERKTEAFF.

This chain links TRBV20-1 with TRBJ2-1; 13 positions match TRBD2. With V trimmed by 3 bases and J by 7 bases, 3 bases remained unmatched. The CDR3 is 14 residues long. CDR1 and CDR2 from the germline V gene are DFQATT and SNEGSKA (reference sequence). CDR3 nucleotides: TGCAGTGCTAGTTTACTAGCGGGAGGGAATGAGCAGTTCTTC. Protein product: CSASLLAGGNEQFF.

The J gene is TRBJ2-3, the V gene TRBV12-3 or TRBV12-4; 8 bases fit TRBD1. The V segment lost 5 bases and the J segment 11 bases; nucleotides outside the gene matches: 6. CDR3 length: 12 amino acids. CDR3 DNA: TGTGCCAGCAGTATCCACGGGACAGGGCAGTATTTT. Translation: CASSIHGTGQYF.

The chain has TRBV4-1 and TRBJ2-7; TRBD1 matches at 9 bases. The CDR3 spans 16 residues. Germline V lookup: CDR1 MGHRA, CDR2 YSYEKL. The J segment lost 7 bases and the V segment lost 2 bases, leaving 12 bases of the junction unmatched. Here the CDR3 DNA reads TGCGCCAGCAGCCAACGAACCGGGACAGGGAATTTTGAGCAGTACTTC. Translated, it gives CASSQRTGTGNFEQYF.

The J gene is TRBJ2-1, the V gene TRBV3-1 (or the pseudogene TRBV3-2); D is undetermined. This CDR3 region has 11 residues. Trimming removed 4 bases from V and 4 bases from J, with 2 bases in between. Germline assignment: CDR1 LGHDT and CDR2 YNNKEL (reference sequence). CDR3 region: CASSLYNEQFF. CDR3 nucleotide sequence: TGTGCCAGCAGCCTTTACAATGAGCAGTTCTTC.

This clone is a singleton in its sample. V and J are TRBV5-6 and TRBJ2-5; a weak D match, TRBD2 (5 bases). The CDR3 length is 13 residues. The V and J ends lost 4 bases and 7 bases respectively, with 14 bases between them. The germline gives CDR1 SGHDT, CDR2 YYEEEE. CDR3 region: CASSLGVARTQYF. The CDR3, as DNA: TGTGCCAGCAGCCTCGGGGTAGCTAGGACCCAGTACTTC.